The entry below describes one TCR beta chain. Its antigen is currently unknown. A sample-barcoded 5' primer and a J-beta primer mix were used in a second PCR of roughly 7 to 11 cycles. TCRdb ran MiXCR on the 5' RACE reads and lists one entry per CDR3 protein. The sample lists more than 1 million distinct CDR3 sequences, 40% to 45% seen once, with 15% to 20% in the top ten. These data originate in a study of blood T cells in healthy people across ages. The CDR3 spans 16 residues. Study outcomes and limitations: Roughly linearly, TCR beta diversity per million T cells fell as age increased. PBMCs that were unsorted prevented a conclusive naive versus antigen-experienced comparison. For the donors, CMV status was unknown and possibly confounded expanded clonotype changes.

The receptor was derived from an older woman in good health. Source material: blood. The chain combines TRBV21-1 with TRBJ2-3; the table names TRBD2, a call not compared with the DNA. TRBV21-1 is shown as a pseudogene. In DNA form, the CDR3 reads TGTGCCAGCACCGAATCCGAGGGGACTCACACAGATACGCAGTATTTT. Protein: CASTESEGTHTDTQYF.